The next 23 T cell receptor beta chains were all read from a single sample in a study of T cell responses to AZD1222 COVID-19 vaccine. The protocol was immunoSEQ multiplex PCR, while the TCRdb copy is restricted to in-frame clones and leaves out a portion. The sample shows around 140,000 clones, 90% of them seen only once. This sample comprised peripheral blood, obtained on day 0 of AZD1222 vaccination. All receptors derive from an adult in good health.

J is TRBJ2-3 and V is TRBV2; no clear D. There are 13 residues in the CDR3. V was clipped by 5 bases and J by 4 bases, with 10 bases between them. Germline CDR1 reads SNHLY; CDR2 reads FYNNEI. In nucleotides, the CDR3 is TGTGCCAGCAGTTACGAAGGAGCAGATACGCAGTATTTT. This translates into CASSYEGADTQYF.

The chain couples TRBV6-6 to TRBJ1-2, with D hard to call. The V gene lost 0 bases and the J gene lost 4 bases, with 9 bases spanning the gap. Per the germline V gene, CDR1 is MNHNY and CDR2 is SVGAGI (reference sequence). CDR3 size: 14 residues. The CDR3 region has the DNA TGTGCCAGCAGTTACTCGACCGGCTTCTATGGCTACACCTTC. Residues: CASSYSTGFYGYTF.

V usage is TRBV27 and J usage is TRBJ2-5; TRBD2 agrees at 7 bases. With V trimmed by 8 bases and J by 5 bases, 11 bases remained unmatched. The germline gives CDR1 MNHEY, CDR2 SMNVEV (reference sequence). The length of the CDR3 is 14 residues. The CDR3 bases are TGTGCCAGCCACGCCAGCGGGGCCCGGGAGACCCAGTACTTC. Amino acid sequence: CASHASGARETQYF.

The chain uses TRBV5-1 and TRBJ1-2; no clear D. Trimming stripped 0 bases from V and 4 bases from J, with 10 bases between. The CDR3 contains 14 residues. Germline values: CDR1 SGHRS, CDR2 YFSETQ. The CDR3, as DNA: TGCGCCAGCAGCTTGGAATCGGAAACCTATGGCTACACCTTC. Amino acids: CASSLESETYGYTF. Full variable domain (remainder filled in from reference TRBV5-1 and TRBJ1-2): KAGVTQTPRYLIKTRGQQVTLSCSPISGHRSVSWYQQTPGQGLQFLFEYFSETQRNKGNFPGRFSGRQFSNSRSEMNVSTLELGDSALYLCASSLESETYGYTFGSGTRLTVV.

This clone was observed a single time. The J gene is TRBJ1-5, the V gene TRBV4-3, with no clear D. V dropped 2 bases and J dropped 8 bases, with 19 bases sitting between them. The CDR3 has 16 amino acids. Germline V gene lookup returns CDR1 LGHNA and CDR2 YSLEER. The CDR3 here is CASSQSGTGNREPQHF. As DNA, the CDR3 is TGCGCCAGCAGCCAATCCGGTACGGGAAACCGCGAGCCCCAGCATTTT.

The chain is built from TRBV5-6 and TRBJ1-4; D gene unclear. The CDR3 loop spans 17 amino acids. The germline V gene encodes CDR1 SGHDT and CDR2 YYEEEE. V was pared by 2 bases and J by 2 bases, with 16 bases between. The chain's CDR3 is CASSFIGGRGTNEKLFF. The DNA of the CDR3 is TGTGCCAGCAGCTTCATAGGAGGGCGCGGTACTAATGAAAAACTGTTTTTT.

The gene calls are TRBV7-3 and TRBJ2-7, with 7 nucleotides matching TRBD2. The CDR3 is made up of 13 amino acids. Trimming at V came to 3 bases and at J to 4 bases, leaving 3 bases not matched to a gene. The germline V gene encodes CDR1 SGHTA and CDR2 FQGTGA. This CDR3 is CASSLAGEYEQYF. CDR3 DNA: TGTGCCAGCAGCTTGGCGGGGGAGTACGAGCAGTACTTC.

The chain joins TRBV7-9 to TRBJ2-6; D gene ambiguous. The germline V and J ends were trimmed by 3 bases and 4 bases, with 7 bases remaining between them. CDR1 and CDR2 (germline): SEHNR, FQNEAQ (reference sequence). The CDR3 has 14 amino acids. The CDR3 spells CASSFGGGANVLTF. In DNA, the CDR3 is TGTGCCAGCAGCTTTGGTGGAGGGGCCAACGTCCTGACTTTC.

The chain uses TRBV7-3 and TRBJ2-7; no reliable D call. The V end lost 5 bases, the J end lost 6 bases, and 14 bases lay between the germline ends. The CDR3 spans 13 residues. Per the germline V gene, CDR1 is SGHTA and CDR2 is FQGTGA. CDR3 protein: CASSPGSRSEQYF. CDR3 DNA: TGTGCCAGCAGCCCAGGCTCGAGGAGCGAGCAGTACTTC.

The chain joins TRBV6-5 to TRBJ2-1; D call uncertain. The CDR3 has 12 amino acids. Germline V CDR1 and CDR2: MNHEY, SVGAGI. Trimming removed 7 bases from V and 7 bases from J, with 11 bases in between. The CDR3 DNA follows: TGTGCCAGCACAGCACATGATAATGAGCAGTTCTTC. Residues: CASTAHDNEQFF.

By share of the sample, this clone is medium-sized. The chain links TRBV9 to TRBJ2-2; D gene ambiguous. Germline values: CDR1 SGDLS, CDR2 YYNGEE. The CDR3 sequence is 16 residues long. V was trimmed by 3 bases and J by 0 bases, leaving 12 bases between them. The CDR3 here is CASSGNPSSNTGELFF. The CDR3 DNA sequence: TGTGCCAGCAGCGGTAATCCTTCGTCGAACACCGGGGAGCTGTTTTTT.

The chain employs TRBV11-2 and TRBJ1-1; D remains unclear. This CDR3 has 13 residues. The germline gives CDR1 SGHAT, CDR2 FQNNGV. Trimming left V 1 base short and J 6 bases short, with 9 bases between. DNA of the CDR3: TGTGCCAGCAGCTTAGCTTTAGGTGCTGAAGCTTTCTTT. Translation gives CASSLALGAEAFF.

CDR3 in amino acids: CASSLGTGKVSEQYF. The CDR3 bases are TGTGCCAGCAGCCTCGGGACAGGGAAAGTTAGCGAGCAGTACTTC. The chain couples TRBV9 to TRBJ2-7, with 9 bases aligning to TRBD1. V was clipped by 4 bases and J by 6 bases; unmatched bases: 11. The CDR3 has 15 residues. CDR1 is SGDLS and CDR2 is YYNGEE in the germline V gene.

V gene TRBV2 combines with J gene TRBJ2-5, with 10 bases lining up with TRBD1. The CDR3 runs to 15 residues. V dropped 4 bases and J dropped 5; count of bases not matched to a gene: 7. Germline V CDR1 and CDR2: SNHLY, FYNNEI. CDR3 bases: TGTGCCAGCAGTGCCCGACAGGGGGCAGTGGAGACCCAGTACTTC. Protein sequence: CASSARQGAVETQYF.

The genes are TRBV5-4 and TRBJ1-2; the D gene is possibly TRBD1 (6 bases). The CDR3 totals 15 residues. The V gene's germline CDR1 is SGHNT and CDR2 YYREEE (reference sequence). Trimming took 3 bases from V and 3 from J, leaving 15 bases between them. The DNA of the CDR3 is TGTGCCAGCAGCTCTGGGACACCGACCTACTATGGCTACACCTTC. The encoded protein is CASSSGTPTYYGYTF.

Written as DNA, the CDR3 is TGTGCCAGCAGTATGACCGCTACTAGCAATCAGCCCCAGCATTTT. Translated: CASSMTATSNQPQHF. The chain combines TRBV6-5 with TRBJ1-5; the D is unclear. Per germline, CDR1 MNHEY and CDR2 SVGAGI. V lost 5 bases and J 0 bases, leaving 11 bases between the germline ends. This CDR3 spans 15 amino acids.

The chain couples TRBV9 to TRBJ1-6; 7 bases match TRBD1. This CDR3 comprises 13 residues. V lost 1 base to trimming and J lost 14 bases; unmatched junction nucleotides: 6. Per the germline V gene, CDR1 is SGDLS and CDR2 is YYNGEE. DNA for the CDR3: TGTGCCAGCAGCGTAACAGGGGAGGGATCCCTCCACTTT. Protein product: CASSVTGEGSLHF.

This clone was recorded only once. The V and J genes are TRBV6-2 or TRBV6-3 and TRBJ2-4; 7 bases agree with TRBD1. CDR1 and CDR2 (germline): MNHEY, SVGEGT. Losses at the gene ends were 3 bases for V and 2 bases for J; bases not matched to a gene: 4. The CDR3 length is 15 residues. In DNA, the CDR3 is TGTGCCAGCAGTTATACAGGGGCGACCAAAAACATTCAGTACTTC. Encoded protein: CASSYTGATKNIQYF.

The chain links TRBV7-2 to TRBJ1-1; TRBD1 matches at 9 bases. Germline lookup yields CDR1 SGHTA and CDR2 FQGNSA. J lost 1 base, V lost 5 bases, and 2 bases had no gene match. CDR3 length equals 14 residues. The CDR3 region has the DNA TGTGCCAGCAGCCCGGGACAGGGGAACACTGAAGCTTTCTTT. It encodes CASSPGQGNTEAFF.

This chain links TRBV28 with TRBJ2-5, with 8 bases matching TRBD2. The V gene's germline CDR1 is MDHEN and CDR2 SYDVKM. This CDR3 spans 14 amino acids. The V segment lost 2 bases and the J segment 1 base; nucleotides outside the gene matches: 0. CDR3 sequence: CASSLRGGQETQYF. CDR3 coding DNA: TGTGCCAGCAGTTTACGGGGGGGCCAAGAGACCCAGTACTTC.

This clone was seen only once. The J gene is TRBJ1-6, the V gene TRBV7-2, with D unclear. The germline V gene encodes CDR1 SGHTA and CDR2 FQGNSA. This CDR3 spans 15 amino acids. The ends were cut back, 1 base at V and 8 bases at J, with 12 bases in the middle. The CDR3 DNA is TGTGCCAGCAGCTTAGGTATCCTCTTCTATTCACCCCTCCACTTT. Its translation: CASSLGILFYSPLHF.

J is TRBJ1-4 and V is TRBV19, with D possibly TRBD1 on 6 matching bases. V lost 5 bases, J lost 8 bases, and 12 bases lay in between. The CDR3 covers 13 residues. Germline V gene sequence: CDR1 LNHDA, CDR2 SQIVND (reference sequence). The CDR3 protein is CASSVGGSEKLFF. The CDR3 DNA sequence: TGTGCCAGTAGTGTAGGGGGGAGCGAAAAACTGTTTTTT.

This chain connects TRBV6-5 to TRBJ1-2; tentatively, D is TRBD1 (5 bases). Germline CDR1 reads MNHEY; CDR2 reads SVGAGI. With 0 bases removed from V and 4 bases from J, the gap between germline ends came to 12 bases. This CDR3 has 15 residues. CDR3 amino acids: CASSYSGAGGYGYTF. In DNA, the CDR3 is TGTGCCAGCAGTTACTCTGGGGCAGGTGGCTATGGCTACACCTTC.